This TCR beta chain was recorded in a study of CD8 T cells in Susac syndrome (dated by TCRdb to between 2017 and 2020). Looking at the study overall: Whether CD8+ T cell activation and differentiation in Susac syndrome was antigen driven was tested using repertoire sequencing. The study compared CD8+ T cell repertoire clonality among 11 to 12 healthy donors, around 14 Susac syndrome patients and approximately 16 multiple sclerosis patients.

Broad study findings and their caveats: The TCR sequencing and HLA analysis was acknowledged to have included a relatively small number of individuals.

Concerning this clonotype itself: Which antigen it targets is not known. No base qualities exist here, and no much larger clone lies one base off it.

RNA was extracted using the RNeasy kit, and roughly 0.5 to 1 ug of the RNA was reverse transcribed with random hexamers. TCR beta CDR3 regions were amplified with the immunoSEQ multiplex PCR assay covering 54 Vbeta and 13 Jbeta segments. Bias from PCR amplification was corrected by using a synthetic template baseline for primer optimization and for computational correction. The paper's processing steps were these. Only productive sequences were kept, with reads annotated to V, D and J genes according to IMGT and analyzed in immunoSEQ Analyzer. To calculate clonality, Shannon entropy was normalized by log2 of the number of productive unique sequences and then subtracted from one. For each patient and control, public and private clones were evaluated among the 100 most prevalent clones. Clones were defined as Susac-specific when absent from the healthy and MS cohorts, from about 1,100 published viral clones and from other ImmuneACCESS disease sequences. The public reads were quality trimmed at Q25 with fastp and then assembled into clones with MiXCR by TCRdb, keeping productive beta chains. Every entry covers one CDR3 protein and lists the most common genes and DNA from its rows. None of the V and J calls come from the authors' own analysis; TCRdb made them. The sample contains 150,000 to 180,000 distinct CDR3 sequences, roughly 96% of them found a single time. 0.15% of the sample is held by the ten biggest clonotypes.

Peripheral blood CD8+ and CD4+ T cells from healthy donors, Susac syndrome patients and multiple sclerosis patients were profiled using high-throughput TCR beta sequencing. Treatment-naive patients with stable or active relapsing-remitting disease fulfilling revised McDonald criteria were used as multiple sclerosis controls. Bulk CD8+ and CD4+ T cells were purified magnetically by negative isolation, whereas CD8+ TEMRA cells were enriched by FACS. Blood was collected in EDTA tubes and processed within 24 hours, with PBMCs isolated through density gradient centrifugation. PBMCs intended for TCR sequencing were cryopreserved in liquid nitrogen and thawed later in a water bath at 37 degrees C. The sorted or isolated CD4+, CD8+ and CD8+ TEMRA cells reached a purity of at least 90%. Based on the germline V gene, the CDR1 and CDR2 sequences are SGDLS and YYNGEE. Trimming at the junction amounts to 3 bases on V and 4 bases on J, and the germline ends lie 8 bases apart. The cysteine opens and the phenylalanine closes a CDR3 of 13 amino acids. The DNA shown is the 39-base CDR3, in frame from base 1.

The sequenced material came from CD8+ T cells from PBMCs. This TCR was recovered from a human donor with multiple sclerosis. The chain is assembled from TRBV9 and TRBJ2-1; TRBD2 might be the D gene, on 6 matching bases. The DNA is TGTGCCAGCAGCGCCGGGACTTACAATGAGCAGTTCTTC. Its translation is CASSAGTYNEQFF.